This T cell receptor (beta chain) derives from a study of control samples from healthy donors and cancer patients. Germline CDR1 is MNHEY and CDR2 is SVGAGI. The V and J ends lost 6 bases and 0 bases respectively, with 8 bases between them. The CDR3 loop spans 13 amino acids. Here immunoSEQ multiplex PCR was the method, and the copy in TCRdb shows in-frame clones only, minus some. In the table there are approximately 40,000 clones, 80% to 90% of which are singletons. The V gene is TRBV6-5, the J gene TRBJ1-1; D call uncertain. The material sequenced was PBMCs. The clonotype comes from a woman aged 60 to 75 with lung cancer. CDR3 DNA: TGTGCCAGCAGCCGAGCAATGAACACTGAAGCTTTCTTT. Protein sequence: CASSRAMNTEAFF.